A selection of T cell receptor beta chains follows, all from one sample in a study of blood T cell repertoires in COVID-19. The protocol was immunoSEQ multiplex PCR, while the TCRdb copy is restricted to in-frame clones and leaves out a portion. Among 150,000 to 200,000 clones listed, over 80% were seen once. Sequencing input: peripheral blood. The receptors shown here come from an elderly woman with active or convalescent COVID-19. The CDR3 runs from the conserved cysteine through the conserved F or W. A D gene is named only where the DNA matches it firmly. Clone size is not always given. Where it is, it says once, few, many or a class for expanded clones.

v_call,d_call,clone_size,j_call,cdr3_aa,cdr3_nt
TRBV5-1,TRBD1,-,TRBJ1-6,CASSLGDSQKPPLHF,TGCGCCAGCAGCTTGGGGGACAGTCAAAAGCCACCCCTCCACTTT
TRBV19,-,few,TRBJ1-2,CASSMLTGGDYGYTF,TGTGCCAGTAGTATGCTGACAGGTGGGGACTATGGCTACACCTTC
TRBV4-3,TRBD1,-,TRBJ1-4,CASSPTGDSWTNEKLFF,TGCGCCAGCAGCCCGACAGGGGACTCCTGGACTAATGAAAAACTGTTTTTT
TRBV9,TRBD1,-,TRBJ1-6,CASSALPGQENSPLHF,TGTGCCAGCAGCGCCCTCCCGGGACAGGAGAATTCACCCCTCCACTTT
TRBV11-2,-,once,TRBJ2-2,CASSSSGLYVWTGELFF,TGTGCCAGCAGCTCTAGTGGACTATACGTTTGGACCGGGGAGCTGTTTTTT
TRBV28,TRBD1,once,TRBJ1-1,CASRAGGGRTEAFF,TGTGCCAGCAGAGCAGGGGGTGGTAGAACTGAAGCTTTCTTT
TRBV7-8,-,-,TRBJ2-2,CASTRTATNTGELFF,TGTGCCAGCACGCGGACAGCCACGAACACCGGGGAGCTGTTTTTT
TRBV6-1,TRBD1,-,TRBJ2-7,CASSEAPDRAFSVYEQYF,TGTGCCAGCAGTGAAGCGCCGGACAGGGCTTTTTCGGTCTACGAGCAGTACTTC
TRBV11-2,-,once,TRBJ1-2,CASSLDWGQMNYGYTF,TGTGCCAGCAGCTTAGATTGGGGACAAATGAACTATGGCTACACCTTC
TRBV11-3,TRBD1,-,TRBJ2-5,CASSQGQGARETQYF,TGTGCCAGCAGCCAGGGACAGGGGGCGCGAGAGACCCAGTACTTC
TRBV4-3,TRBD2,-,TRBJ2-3,CASSPRSLAGGGTDTQYF,TGCGCCAGCAGCCCCCGGTCTCTAGCGGGGGGGGGCACAGATACGCAGTATTTT
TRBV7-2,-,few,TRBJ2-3,CASSSQGTDTQYF,TGTGCCAGCTCCTCCCAGGGCACAGATACGCAGTATTTT
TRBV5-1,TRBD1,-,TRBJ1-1,CASSFGFRNRGNTEAFF,TGCGCCAGCAGCTTTGGGTTTCGGAACAGGGGGAACACTGAAGCTTTCTTT
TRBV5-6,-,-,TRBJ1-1,CASYPPSGRGAFF,TGTGCCAGCTACCCACCCTCGGGTCGGGGGGCTTTCTTT
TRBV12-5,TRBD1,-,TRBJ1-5,CASGGGQDNQPQHF,TGTGCTAGTGGTGGGGGACAGGACAATCAGCCCCAGCATTTT
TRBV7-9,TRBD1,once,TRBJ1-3,CASSPGGGGGNTIYF,TGTGCCAGCAGCCCGGGAGGGGGCGGTGGAAACACCATATATTTT
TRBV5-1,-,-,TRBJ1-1,CASSYRGTTISTEAFF,TGCGCCAGCAGCTACCGTGGGACAACCATATCCACTGAAGCTTTCTTT
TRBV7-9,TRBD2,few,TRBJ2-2,CASSFLTSGGIAGELFF,TGTGCCAGCAGCTTCCTAACTAGCGGGGGTATCGCCGGGGAGCTGTTTTTT
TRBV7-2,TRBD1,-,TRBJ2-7,CASSWDRGNYEQYF,TGTGCCAGCAGCTGGGACAGGGGGAACTACGAGCAGTACTTC
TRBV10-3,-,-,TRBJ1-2,CAIRETGVEGYTF,TGTGCCATCAGGGAAACGGGAGTGGAGGGCTACACCTTC
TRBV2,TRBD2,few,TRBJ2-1,CASGLRGEREQFF,TGTGCCAGCGGTCTGCGGGGGGAACGGGAGCAGTTCTTC
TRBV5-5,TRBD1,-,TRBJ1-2,CASSSGQGGGYTF,TGTGCCAGCAGCTCCGGACAGGGGGGCGGCTACACCTTC
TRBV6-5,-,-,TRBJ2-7,CASTGRTVRYEQYF,TGTGCCAGCACGGGAAGGACAGTCCGTTACGAGCAGTACTTC
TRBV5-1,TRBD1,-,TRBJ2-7,CASSPGQPYEQYF,TGCGCCAGCAGCCCGGGACAGCCTTACGAGCAGTACTTC
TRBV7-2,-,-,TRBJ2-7,CASSSSTGAAYEQYF,TGTGCCAGCAGCAGCTCGACGGGAGCCGCCTACGAGCAGTACTTC
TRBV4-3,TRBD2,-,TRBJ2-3,CASSRGLASDTQYF,TGCGCCAGCAGCCGAGGACTAGCGTCAGATACGCAGTATTTT
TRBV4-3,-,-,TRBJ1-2,CASSQDRGPKGYGYTF,TGCGCCAGCAGCCAAGACAGGGGCCCGAAAGGGTATGGCTACACCTTC
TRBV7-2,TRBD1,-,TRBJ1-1,CASSEQGFEAFF,TGTGCCAGCAGCGAACAGGGGTTTGAAGCTTTCTTT
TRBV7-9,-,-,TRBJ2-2,CAARGPGELFF,TGTGCCGCAAGGGGCCCCGGGGAGCTGTTTTTT
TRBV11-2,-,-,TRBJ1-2,CASSLLPGGYTF,TGTGCCAGCAGCTTACTACCCGGGGGCTACACCTTC
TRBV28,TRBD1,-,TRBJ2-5,CASGTGKETQYF,TGTGCCAGTGGGACAGGGAAAGAGACCCAGTACTTC
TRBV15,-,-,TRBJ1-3,CATSRGGVQSGNTIYF,TGTGCCACCAGCCGAGGTGGAGTCCAGTCTGGAAACACCATATATTTT
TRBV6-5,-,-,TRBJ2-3,CASKSGSTDTQYF,TGTGCCAGCAAGAGCGGTAGCACAGATACGCAGTATTTT
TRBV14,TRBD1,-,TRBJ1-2,CASSPGGTGPLANYGYTF,TGTGCCAGCAGCCCCGGAGGGACAGGGCCCCTAGCTAACTATGGCTACACCTTC
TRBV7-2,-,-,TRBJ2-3,CASSRPRGGGTDTQYF,TGTGCCAGCAGCCGCCCCAGGGGAGGGGGCACAGATACGCAGTATTTT
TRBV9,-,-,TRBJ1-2,CASSAPGNYGYTF,TGTGCCAGCAGCGCCCCAGGGAACTATGGCTACACCTTC
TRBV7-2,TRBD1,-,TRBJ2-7,CASSQRQGSYEQYF,TGTGCCAGCAGCCAAAGACAGGGATCCTACGAGCAGTACTTC
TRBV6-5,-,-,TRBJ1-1,CASSSSGGTNRGAFF,TGTGCCAGCAGTAGCTCGGGGGGTACAAATCGGGGAGCTTTCTTT
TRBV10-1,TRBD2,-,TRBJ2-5,CASSESSGGGQETQYF,TGCGCCAGCAGTGAGTCCAGCGGGGGGGGCCAAGAGACCCAGTACTTC
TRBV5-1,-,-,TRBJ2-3,CASSLGGTTTDTQYF,TGCGCCAGCAGCTTGGGCGGGACCACCACAGATACGCAGTATTTT
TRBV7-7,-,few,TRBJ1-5,CASSLGLTTSNQPQHF,TGTGCTAGCAGCTTAGGTCTTACGACAAGCAATCAGCCCCAGCATTTT
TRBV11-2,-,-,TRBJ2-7,CASSSTPSYEQYF,TGTGCCAGCAGCTCGACACCATCCTACGAGCAGTACTTC
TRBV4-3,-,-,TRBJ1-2,CASSQETQGPAVGYTF,TGCGCCAGCAGCCAAGAAACACAGGGCCCGGCGGTTGGCTACACCTTC
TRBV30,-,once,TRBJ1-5,CAWSRGNNQPQHF,TGTGCCTGGAGTCGCGGAAACAATCAGCCCCAGCATTTT
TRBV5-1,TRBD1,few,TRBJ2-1,CASSPGQAQFF,TGCGCCAGCAGCCCGGGACAGGCACAGTTCTTC
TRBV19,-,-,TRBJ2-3,CASSIPLGDTQYF,TGTGCCAGTAGTATCCCGCTCGGGGATACGCAGTATTTT
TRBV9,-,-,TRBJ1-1,CASSIDGQPNTEAFF,TGTGCCAGCAGCATCGATGGACAGCCGAACACTGAAGCTTTCTTT
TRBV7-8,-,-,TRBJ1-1,CASSPGGTLNTEAFF,TGTGCCAGCAGCCCAGGAGGGACCTTGAACACTGAAGCTTTCTTT